The 24 T cell receptor beta chains below were found in one sample sequenced in a study of T cell responses to AZD1222 COVID-19 vaccine. Assay used: immunoSEQ multiplex PCR; TCRdb lists only in-frame clones, some missing. The table has under 150,000 clones, over 85% seen once. This sample comprised peripheral blood, obtained on day 0 of AZD1222 vaccination. The receptor source for this set is an adult in good health.

V gene TRBV19 combines with J gene TRBJ1-4; D may be TRBD1 (5 bases). V was cut by 2 bases and J by 0 bases, with 7 bases left in between. The CDR3 has 15 residues. Per germline, CDR1 LNHDA and CDR2 SQIVND (reference sequence). This CDR3 is CASSITGATNEKLFF. The CDR3 nucleotides are TGTGCCAGTAGTATAACAGGCGCAACTAATGAAAAACTGTTTTTT.

J is TRBJ1-5 and V is TRBV24-1, with no clear D. CDR1 KGHDR and CDR2 SFDVKD come from the germline V gene. Trimming removed 5 bases from V and 7 bases from J, with 8 bases in between. The CDR3 is 12 amino acids. The CDR3, as DNA: TGTGCCACCAGTGCCCCTTTCCAGCCCCAGCATTTT. This gives the protein CATSAPFQPQHF.

The genes are TRBV9 and TRBJ2-3; unclear D gene. The CDR3 loop spans 15 amino acids. Germline V gene data show CDR1 as SGDLS and CDR2 as YYNGEE. Between the trimmed V and J ends, which lost 0 bases and 1 base, there was a span of 9 bases. In nucleotides, the CDR3 is TGTGCCAGCAGCGTAGAGAATTTCGGCACAGATACGCAGTATTTT. Translated, it gives CASSVENFGTDTQYF. Full variable domain (rest looked up from reference TRBV9 and TRBJ2-3): DSGVTQTPKHLITATGQRVTLRCSPRSGDLSVYWYQQSLDQGLQFLIQYYNGEERAKGNILERFSAQQFPDLHSELNLSSLELGDSALYFCASSVENFGTDTQYFGPGTRLTVL.

The chain links TRBV5-1 to TRBJ2-3; the match to TRBD2 covers 15 bases. The germline CDR1 and CDR2 sequences are SGHRS and YFSETQ. This CDR3 contains 17 residues. The J segment lost 3 bases and the V segment lost 4 bases, leaving 6 bases of the junction unmatched. DNA for the CDR3: TGCGCCAGCAGCGGACTAGCGGGAGGGCTTGGGACAGATACGCAGTATTTT. It yields the protein CASSGLAGGLGTDTQYF.

J is TRBJ1-5 and V is TRBV19, with D possibly matching TRBD1 (5 bases). The CDR3 has 12 residues. Germline assignment: CDR1 LNHDA and CDR2 SQIVND (reference sequence). With 9 bases removed from V and 1 base from J, the gap between germline ends came to 7 bases. In DNA, the CDR3 is TGTGCCAGCAGGGCCAGCAATCAGCCCCAGCATTTT. Encoded protein: CASRASNQPQHF.

This clone was found once. This chain links TRBV10-3 with TRBJ2-1, with D possibly matching TRBD1 (5 bases). Germline V gene lookup returns CDR1 ENHRY and CDR2 SYGVKD. CDR3 size: 16 residues. Trimming shortened V by 4 bases and J by 2 bases, and 15 bases separated the two germline ends. The CDR3 coding sequence is TGTGCCATCAGTGGTGGGGCGGCACCGGCCTACAATGAGCAGTTCTTC. Protein product: CAISGGAAPAYNEQFF.

The DNA for the CDR3 is TGTGCCAGTACCTCTGGAGCGGGGGGCAACTATGGCTACACCTTC. It codes for CASTSGAGGNYGYTF. This chain links TRBV19 with TRBJ1-2, with a weak D call TRBD1 (6 bases). The V end was cut by 7 bases, the J end by 2 bases, with 17 bases between. The germline V gene has CDR1 LNHDA and CDR2 SQIVND (reference sequence). CDR3 size: 15 residues.

The chain links TRBV25-1 to TRBJ1-5; D remains ambiguous. V lost 1 base to trimming and J lost 0 bases, with 1 base between them. This CDR3 is built from 13 residues. Germline V gene sequence: CDR1 MGHDK, CDR2 SYGVNS. CDR3 in amino acids: CASSESSNQPQHF. In nucleotides, the CDR3 is TGTGCCAGCAGTGAATCTAGCAATCAGCCCCAGCATTTT.

In this sample, this clone turned up a few times. V gene TRBV27 combines with J gene TRBJ1-6; D not resolved. Germline loops: CDR1 MNHEY, CDR2 SMNVEV (reference sequence). The CDR3 runs to 16 residues. Trimming took off 5 bases at V and 6 bases at J, with 17 bases between the two ends. DNA for the CDR3: TGTGCCAGCAGTACTAGGAACGAGAACTTTAATTCACCCCTCCACTTT. This gives the protein CASSTRNENFNSPLHF.

The rearrangement joins TRBV24-1 to TRBJ2-2, with TRBD1 matching over 9 bases. The CDR3 sequence is 16 residues long. From germline, CDR1 is KGHDR and CDR2 SFDVKD. V shed 4 bases, J shed 2 bases, and the junction held 4 bases outside the gene matches. The CDR3 sequence is CATSDLGQGNTGELFF. CDR3 DNA sequence: TGTGCCACCAGTGACCTGGGACAGGGAAACACCGGGGAGCTGTTTTTT.

J is TRBJ1-1 and V is TRBV11-1; D call uncertain. Looked up from germline, CDR1 is SGHAT and CDR2 is FQDESV (reference sequence). The CDR3 consists of 15 residues. Deletions cut 4 bases from V and 0 bases from J, with 12 bases between. The DNA of the CDR3 is TGTGCCAGCAGCTGGTCCCTGACCCTGAACACTGAAGCTTTCTTT. This translates into CASSWSLTLNTEAFF.

The V gene is TRBV5-1, the J gene TRBJ1-2, with a weak D call TRBD1 (5 bases). Trimming shortened V by 0 bases and J by 7 bases, and 19 bases separated the two germline ends. Per germline, CDR1 SGHRS and CDR2 YFSETQ. This CDR3 comprises 16 residues. This CDR3 is CASSLGIGGGASGYTF. The CDR3 nucleotides are TGCGCCAGCAGCTTGGGGATTGGTGGTGGGGCAAGTGGCTACACCTTC.

The sample holds one count of this clone. This chain connects TRBV5-1 to TRBJ2-3; D ambiguous. From germline, CDR1 is SGHRS and CDR2 YFSETQ. The CDR3 has 13 amino acids. Trimming pared 0 bases from V and 4 bases from J, leaving 6 bases between. The CDR3 reads CASSLVAPDTQYF. For the CDR3, the DNA is TGCGCCAGCAGCTTGGTTGCCCCAGATACGCAGTATTTT.

This rearrangement joins TRBV29-1 to TRBJ2-3, with D possibly TRBD2 on 6 matching bases. This CDR3 is 13 amino acids long. Germline V CDR1 and CDR2: SQVTM, ANQGSEA. V lost 4 bases and J 5 bases, leaving 13 bases between the germline ends. The CDR3 is CSVVRELQDTQYF. The CDR3 region has the DNA TGCAGCGTTGTCCGGGAGTTGCAAGATACGCAGTATTTT.

The CDR3 region has the DNA TGCAGTGCCCGCCCTGGAAACACCATATATTTT. Its protein product is CSARPGNTIYF. The chain couples TRBV20-1 to TRBJ1-3; D is ambiguous. The V gene's germline CDR1 is DFQATT and CDR2 SNEGSKA (reference sequence). The CDR3 runs 11 residues. Trimming cost V 6 bases and J 2 bases, with 5 bases left between them.

V gene TRBV9 combines with J gene TRBJ1-2, with 8 bases matching TRBD1. Looked up from germline, CDR1 is SGDLS and CDR2 is YYNGEE. CDR3 size: 15 residues. Trimming took 4 bases from V and 4 from J; bases not matched to a gene: 9. This CDR3 is CASSSGQGSGYGYTF. The CDR3 DNA follows: TGTGCCAGCAGCTCCGGACAGGGAAGTGGCTATGGCTACACCTTC.

The chain carries TRBV24-1 and TRBJ2-3; D gene unclear. CDR1 and CDR2 from the germline V gene are KGHDR and SFDVKD. Trimming took 4 bases from V and 4 from J, leaving 14 bases between them. This CDR3 has 15 residues. CDR3 amino acids: CATSDNLDSADTQYF. In nucleotides, the CDR3 is TGTGCCACCAGTGACAATCTAGATTCCGCAGATACGCAGTATTTT.

The genes are TRBV12-3 or TRBV12-4 and TRBJ1-6; tentatively, D is TRBD1 (6 bases). Trimming shortened V by 9 bases and J by 9 bases, and 15 bases separated the two germline ends. CDR3 length: 13 residues. As DNA, the CDR3 is TGTGCCAGTGGGTTGGGGGGCGGTTCACCCCTCCACTTT. Translated, it gives CASGLGGGSPLHF.

The rearrangement joins TRBV2 to TRBJ2-7; D is possibly TRBD2 (5 bases). V lost 7 bases to trimming and J lost 7 bases, with 20 bases between them. Germline V gives CDR1 SNHLY, CDR2 FYNNEI. There are 14 residues in the CDR3. CDR3 sequence: CASNLAGPSTEQYF. The CDR3 DNA sequence: TGTGCCAGCAATTTGGCGGGTCCGTCTACAGAGCAGTACTTC.

Here the CDR3 DNA reads TGTGCCAGCAGACAGGGTCTGCTTGGAAACACCATATATTTT. This gives the protein CASRQGLLGNTIYF. The rearrangement uses TRBV7-9 and TRBJ1-3, with a possible D match to TRBD1 (6 bases). The V end was cut by 6 bases, the J end by 3 bases, with 12 bases between. This CDR3 region has 14 residues. In germline, CDR1 is SEHNR, CDR2 FQNEAQ (reference sequence).

The V call is TRBV15, the J call TRBJ1-1, with D hard to call. V gave up 0 bases and J gave up 3 bases, with 5 bases separating them. There are 13 residues in the CDR3. Germline CDR1 LNHNV, CDR2 YYDKDF (reference sequence). The CDR3 loop is CATSRDWDTEAFF. For the CDR3, the DNA is TGTGCCACCAGCAGAGATTGGGACACTGAAGCTTTCTTT.

V and J are TRBV2 and TRBJ2-7; D call uncertain. Trimming removed 4 bases at V and 7 bases at J, with 5 bases between. The CDR3 is made up of 10 amino acids. Germline values: CDR1 SNHLY, CDR2 FYNNEI. The CDR3 bases are TGTGCCAGCAGTGCTAAGGAGCAGTACTTC. This codes for CASSAKEQYF.

This clone was detected only once. The chain is built from TRBV2 and TRBJ2-1; a weak D match, TRBD2 (6 bases). The germline CDR1 and CDR2 sequences are SNHLY and FYNNEI. The CDR3 has 14 residues. V lost 6 bases to trimming and J lost 4 bases, with 13 bases between them. Here the CDR3 reads CASSGEVYYNEQFF. CDR3 in DNA: TGTGCCAGCAGCGGGGAGGTCTATTACAATGAGCAGTTCTTC.

This clone was found once. The V and J genes are TRBV7-2 and TRBJ1-3; 9 bases line up with TRBD1. The CDR3 has 15 residues. Looked up from germline, CDR1 is SGHTA and CDR2 is FQGNSA. Germline trimming cut 5 bases from V and 2 bases from J; bases unmatched to any gene: 4. CDR3 DNA sequence: TGTGCCAGCAGCCCAAGGACAGGGGCTGGAAACACCATATATTTT. Protein sequence: CASSPRTGAGNTIYF.